This TCR beta chain was found in a study of blood T cell repertoires in COVID-19. The CDR3 has 16 residues. CDR1 and CDR2 from the germline V gene are MDHEN and SYDVKM. The V gene lost 3 bases and the J gene lost 7 bases, with 19 bases spanning the gap. Profiling relied on immunoSEQ multiplex PCR, and the TCRdb table lists in-frame clones only, not all of them. The sample records roughly 340,000 clones, roughly 86% being singletons. Sequenced material: PBMCs or T cells enriched from blood (not recorded which). The chain links TRBV28 to TRBJ2-1; a possible D gene is TRBD2 (6 bases). This receptor was identified in a man aged 35 to 55 in a cohort exposed to, infected with or recovered from COVID-19 (not recorded which). The CDR3 DNA follows: TGTGCCAGCAGTTTTATCGGGAGCGGCGGTGGGAATGAGCAGTTCTTC. Translated, it gives CASSFIGSGGGNEQFF. The whole variable domain, filled in from reference TRBV28 and TRBJ2-1, reads DVKVTQSSRYLVKRTGEKVFLECVQDMDHENMFWYRQDPGLGLRLIYFSYDVKMKEKGDIPEGYSVSREKKERFSLILESASTNQTSMYLCASSFIGSGGGNEQFFGPGTRLTVL.